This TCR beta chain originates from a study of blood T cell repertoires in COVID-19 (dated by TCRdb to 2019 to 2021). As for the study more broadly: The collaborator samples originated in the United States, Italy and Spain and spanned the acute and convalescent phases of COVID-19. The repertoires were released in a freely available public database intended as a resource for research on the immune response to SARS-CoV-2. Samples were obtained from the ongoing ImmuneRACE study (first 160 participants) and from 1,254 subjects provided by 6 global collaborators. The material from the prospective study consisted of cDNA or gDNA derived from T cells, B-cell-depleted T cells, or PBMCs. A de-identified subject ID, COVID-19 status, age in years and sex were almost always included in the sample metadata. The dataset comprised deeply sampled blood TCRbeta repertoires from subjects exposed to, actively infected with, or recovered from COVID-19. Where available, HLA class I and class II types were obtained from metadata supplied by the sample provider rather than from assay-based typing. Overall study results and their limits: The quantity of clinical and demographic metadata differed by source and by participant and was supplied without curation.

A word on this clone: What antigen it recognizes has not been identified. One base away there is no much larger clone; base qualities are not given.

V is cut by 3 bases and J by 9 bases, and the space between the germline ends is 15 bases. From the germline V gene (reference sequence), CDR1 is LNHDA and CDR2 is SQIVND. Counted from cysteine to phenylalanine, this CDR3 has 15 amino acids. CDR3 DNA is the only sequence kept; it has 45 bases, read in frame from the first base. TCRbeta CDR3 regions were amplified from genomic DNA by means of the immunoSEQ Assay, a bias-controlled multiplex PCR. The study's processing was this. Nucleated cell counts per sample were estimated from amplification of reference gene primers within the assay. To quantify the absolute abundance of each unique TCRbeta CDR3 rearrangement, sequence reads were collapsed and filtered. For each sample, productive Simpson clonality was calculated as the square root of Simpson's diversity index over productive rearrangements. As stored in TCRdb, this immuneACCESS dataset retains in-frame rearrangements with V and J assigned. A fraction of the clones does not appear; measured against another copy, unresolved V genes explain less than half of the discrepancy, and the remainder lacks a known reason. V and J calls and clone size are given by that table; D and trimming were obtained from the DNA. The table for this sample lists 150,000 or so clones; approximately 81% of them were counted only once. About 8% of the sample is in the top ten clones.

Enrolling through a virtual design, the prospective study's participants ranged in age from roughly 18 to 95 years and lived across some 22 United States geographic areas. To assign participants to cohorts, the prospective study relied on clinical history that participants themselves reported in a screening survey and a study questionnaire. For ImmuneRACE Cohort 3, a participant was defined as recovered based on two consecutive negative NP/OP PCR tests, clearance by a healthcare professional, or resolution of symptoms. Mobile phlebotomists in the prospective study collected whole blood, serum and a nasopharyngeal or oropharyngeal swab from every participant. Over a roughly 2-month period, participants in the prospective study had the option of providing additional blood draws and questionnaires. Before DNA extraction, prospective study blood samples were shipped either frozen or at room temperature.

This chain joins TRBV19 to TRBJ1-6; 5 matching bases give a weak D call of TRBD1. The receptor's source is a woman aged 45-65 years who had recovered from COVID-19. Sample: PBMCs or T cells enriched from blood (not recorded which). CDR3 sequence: CASSMNVNQGSPLHF. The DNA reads TGTGCCAGTAGTATGAATGTTAACCAGGGTTCACCCCTCCACTTT.